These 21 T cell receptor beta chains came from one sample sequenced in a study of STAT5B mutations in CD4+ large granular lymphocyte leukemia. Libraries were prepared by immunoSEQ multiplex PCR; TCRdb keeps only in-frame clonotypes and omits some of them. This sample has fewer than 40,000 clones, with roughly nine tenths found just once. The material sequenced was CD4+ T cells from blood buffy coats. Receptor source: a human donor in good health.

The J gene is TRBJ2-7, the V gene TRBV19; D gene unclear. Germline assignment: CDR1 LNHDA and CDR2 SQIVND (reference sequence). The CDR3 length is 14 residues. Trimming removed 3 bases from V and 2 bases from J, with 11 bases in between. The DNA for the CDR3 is TGTGCCAGTAGTATGGGTGGGCCTACCTACGAGCAGTACTTC. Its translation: CASSMGGPTYEQYF. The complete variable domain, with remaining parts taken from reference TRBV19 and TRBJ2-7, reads DGGITQSPKYLFRKEGQNVTLSCEQNLNHDAMYWYRQDPGQGLRLIYYSQIVNDFQKGDIAEGYSVSREKKESFPLTVTSAQKNPTAFYLCASSMGGPTYEQYFGPGTRLTVT.

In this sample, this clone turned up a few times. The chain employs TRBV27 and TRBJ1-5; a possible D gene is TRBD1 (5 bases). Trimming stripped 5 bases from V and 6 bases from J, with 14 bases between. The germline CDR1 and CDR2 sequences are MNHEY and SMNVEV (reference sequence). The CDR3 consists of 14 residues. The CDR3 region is CASSTQDSGQPQHF. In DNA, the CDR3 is TGTGCCAGCAGTACACAGGATTCGGGTCAGCCCCAGCATTTT.

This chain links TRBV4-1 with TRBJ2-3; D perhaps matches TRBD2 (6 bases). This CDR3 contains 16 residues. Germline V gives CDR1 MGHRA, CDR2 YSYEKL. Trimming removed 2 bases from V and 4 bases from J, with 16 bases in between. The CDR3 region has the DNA TGCGCCAGCAGCCAAAGACTGCGGGATGGGTCAGATACGCAGTATTTT. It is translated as CASSQRLRDGSDTQYF.

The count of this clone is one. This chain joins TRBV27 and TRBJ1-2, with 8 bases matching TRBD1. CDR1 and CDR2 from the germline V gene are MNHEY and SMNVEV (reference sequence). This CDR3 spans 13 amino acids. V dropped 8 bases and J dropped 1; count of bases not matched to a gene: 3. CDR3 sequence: CASHGQGNYGYTF. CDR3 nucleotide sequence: TGTGCCAGCCACGGACAGGGTAACTATGGCTACACCTTC.

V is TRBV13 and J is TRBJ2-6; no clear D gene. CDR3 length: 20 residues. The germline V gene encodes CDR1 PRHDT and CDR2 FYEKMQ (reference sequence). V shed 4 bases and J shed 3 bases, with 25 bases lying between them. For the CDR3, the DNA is TGTGCCAGCAGCTCCTTTCTTTCCAGCGCCCCCCCCCTTGGGGCCAACGTCCTGACTTTC. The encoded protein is CASSSFLSSAPPLGANVLTF.

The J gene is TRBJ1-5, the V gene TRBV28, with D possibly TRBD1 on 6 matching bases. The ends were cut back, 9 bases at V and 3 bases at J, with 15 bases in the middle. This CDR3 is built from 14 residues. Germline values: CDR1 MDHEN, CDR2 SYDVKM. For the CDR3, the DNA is TGTGCCAGTTCCTCGACAGGAGACAATCAGCCCCAGCATTTT. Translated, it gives CASSSTGDNQPQHF.

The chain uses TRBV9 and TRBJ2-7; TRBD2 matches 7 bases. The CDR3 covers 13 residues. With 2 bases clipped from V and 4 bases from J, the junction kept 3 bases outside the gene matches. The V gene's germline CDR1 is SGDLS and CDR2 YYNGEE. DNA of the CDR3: TGTGCCAGCAGCGTGGGACTACAGTACGAGCAGTACTTC. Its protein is CASSVGLQYEQYF. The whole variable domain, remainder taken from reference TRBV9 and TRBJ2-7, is DSGVTQTPKHLITATGQRVTLRCSPRSGDLSVYWYQQSLDQGLQFLIQYYNGEERAKGNILERFSAQQFPDLHSELNLSSLELGDSALYFCASSVGLQYEQYFGPGTRLTVT.

Here the CDR3 reads CASSTPGFTDTQYF. The CDR3 DNA is TGTGCCAGTAGTACCCCGGGTTTCACAGATACGCAGTATTTT. V usage is TRBV19 and J usage is TRBJ2-3; D is unresolved. CDR1 LNHDA and CDR2 SQIVND come from the germline V gene (reference sequence). The CDR3 loop spans 14 amino acids. Trimming shortened V by 4 bases and J by 2 bases, and 10 bases separated the two germline ends.

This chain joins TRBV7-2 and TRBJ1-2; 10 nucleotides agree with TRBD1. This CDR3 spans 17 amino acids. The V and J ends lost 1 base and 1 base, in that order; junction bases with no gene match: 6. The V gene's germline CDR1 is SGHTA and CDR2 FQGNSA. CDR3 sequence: CASSLGGTGALNYGYTF. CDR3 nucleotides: TGTGCCAGCAGCTTAGGGGGGACAGGGGCGCTTAACTATGGCTACACCTTC.

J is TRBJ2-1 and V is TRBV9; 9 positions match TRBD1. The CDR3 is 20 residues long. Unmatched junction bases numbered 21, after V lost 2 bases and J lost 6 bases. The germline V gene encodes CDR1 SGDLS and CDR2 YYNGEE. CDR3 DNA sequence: TGTGCCAGCAGCGTCACCCTGGGGGGGTCTGGGACAGGGATCCCCAATGAGCAGTTCTTC. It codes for CASSVTLGGSGTGIPNEQFF.

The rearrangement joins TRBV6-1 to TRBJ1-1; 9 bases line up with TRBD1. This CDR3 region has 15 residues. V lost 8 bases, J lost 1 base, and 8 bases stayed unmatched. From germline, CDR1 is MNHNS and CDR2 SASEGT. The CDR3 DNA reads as TGTGCCAGCTCCCGGACAGGGGTGTCGAACACTGAAGCTTTCTTT. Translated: CASSRTGVSNTEAFF.

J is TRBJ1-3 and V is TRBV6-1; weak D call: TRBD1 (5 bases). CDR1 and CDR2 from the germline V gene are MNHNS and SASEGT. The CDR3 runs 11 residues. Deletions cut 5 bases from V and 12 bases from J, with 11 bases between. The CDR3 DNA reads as TGTGCCAGCAGTTCCCAGGGAAGCATATATTTT. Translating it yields CASSSQGSIYF.

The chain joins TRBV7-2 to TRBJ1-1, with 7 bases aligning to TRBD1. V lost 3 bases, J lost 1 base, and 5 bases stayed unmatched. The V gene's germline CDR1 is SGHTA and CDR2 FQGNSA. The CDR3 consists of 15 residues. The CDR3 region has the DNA TGTGCCAGCAGCTTCGCGGGACAGCCGAACACTGAAGCTTTCTTT. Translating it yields CASSFAGQPNTEAFF.

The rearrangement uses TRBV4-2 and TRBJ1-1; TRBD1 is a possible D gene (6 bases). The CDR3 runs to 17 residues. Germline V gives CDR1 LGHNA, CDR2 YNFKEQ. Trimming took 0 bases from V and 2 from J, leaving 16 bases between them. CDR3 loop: CASSQDFRQAVNTEAFF. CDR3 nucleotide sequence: TGTGCCAGCAGCCAAGATTTCAGACAGGCCGTAAACACTGAAGCTTTCTTT.

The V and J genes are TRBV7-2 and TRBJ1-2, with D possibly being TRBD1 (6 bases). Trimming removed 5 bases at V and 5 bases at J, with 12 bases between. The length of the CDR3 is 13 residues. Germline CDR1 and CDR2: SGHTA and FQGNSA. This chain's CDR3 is CASSADRPYGYTF. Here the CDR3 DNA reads TGTGCCAGCAGCGCCGACAGGCCTTATGGCTACACCTTC.

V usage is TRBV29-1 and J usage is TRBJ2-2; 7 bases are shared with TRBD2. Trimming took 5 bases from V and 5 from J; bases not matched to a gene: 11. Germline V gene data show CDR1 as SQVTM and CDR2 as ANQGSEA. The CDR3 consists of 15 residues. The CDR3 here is CSVLGGVVGTGELFF. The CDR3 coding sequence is TGCAGCGTTTTGGGAGGGGTAGTGGGGACCGGGGAGCTGTTTTTT.

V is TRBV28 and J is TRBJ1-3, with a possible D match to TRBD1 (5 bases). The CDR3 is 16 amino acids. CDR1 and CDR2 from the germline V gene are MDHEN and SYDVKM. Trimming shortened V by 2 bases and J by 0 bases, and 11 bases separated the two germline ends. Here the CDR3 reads CASSLRGAISGNTIYF. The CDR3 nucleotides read TGTGCCAGCAGTTTAAGGGGAGCCATCTCTGGAAACACCATATATTTT.

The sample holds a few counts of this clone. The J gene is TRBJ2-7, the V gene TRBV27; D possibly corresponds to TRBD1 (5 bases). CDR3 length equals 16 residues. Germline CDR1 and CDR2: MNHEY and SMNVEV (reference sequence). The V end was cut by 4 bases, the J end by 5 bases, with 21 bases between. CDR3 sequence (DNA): TGTGCCAGCAGTTATTCTTATGGGGCTCCCCGGGACGAGCAGTACTTC. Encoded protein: CASSYSYGAPRDEQYF.

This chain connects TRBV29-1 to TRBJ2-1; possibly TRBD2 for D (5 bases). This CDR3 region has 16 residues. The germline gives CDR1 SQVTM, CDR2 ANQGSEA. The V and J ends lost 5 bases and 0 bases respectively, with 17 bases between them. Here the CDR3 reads CSVLSSSGSSYNEQFF. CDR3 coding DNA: TGCAGCGTTCTCTCATCAAGCGGTAGCTCCTACAATGAGCAGTTCTTC.

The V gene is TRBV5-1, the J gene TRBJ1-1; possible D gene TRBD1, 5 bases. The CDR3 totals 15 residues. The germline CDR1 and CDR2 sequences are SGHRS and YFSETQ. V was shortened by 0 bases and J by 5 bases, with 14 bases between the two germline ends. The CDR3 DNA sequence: TGCGCCAGCAGCTTGGGAGGGGAGAGTGTGACTGAAGCTTTCTTT. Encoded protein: CASSLGGESVTEAFF.

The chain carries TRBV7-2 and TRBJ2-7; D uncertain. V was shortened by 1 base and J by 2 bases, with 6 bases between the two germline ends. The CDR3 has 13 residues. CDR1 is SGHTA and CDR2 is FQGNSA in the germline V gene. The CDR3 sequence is CASSLGRAYEQYF. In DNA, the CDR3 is TGTGCCAGCAGCTTAGGAAGGGCCTACGAGCAGTACTTC.